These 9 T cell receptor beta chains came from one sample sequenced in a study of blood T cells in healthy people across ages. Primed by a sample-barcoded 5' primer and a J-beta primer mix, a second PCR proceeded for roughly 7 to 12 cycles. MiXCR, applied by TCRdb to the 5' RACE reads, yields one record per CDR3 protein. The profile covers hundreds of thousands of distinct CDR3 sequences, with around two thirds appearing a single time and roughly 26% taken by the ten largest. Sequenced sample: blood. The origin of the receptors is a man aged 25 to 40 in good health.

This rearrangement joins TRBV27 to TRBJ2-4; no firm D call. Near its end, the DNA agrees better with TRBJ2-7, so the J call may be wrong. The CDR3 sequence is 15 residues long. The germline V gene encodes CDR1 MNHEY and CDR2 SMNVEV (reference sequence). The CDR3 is CASSPSRVRSYEQYF. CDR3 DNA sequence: TGTGCCAGCAGCCCCTCGCGAGTAAGGTCTTACGAGCAGTACTTC.

The CDR3 DNA sequence: TGTGCCAGCGCTACTCCTGGACACGGCTATGGCTACACCTTC. Its protein is CASATPGHGYGYTF. The chain combines TRBV7-2 with TRBJ1-2; D perhaps matches TRBD1 (5 bases). Looked up from germline, CDR1 is SGHTA and CDR2 is FQGNSA. V shed 8 bases and J shed 4 bases, with 17 bases lying between them. The CDR3 is 14 amino acids.

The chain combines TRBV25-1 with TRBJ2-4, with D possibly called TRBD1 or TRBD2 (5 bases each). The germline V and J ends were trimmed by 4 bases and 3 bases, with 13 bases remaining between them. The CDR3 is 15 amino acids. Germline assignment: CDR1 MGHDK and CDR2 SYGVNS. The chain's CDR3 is CASSGESRGKNIQYF. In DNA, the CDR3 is TGTGCCAGCAGTGGGGAGTCTAGGGGCAAAAACATTCAGTACTTC.

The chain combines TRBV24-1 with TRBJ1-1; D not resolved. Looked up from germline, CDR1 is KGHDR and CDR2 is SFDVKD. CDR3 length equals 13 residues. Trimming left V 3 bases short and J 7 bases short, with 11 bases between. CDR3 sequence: CATSDTIRGEAFF. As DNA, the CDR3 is TGTGCCACCAGTGATACGATACGGGGTGAAGCTTTCTTT.

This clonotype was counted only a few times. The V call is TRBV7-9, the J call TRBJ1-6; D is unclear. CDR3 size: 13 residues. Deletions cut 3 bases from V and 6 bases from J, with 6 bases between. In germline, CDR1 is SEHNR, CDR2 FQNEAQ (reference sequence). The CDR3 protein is CASSLGFNSPLHF. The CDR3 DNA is TGTGCCAGCAGCTTGGGGTTTAATTCACCCCTCCACTTT.

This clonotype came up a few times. CDR3 in amino acids: CASSQEAGSGNSPLHF. The CDR3 DNA sequence: TGCGCCAGCAGCCAAGAAGCGGGGTCAGGTAATTCACCCCTCCACTTT. This chain uses TRBV4-3 with TRBJ1-6; unclear D gene. The ends were cut back, 0 bases at V and 6 bases at J, with 12 bases in the middle. CDR1 is LGHNA and CDR2 is YSLEER in the germline V gene. The CDR3 covers 16 residues.

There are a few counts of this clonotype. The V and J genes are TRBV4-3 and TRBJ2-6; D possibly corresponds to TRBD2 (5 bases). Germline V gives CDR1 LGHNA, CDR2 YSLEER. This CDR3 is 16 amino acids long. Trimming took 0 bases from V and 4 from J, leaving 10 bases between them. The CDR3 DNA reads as TGCGCCAGCAGCCAAGATCGGGGTACCGGGGCCAACGTCCTGACTTTC. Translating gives CASSQDRGTGANVLTF.

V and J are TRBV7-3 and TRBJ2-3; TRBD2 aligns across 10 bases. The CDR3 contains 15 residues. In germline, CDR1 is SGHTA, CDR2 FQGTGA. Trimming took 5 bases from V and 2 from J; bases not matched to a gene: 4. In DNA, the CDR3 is TGTGCCAGCAGCCTAGCGGGGGAGTTCACAGATACGCAGTATTTT. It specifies CASSLAGEFTDTQYF.

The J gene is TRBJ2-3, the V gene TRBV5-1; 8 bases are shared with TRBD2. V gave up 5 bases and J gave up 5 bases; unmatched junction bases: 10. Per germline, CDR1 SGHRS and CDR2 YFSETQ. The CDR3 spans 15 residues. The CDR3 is CASSYLLAGGDTQYF. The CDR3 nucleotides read TGCGCCAGCAGTTACCTACTGGCGGGAGGAGATACGCAGTATTTT.